This TCR beta chain was documented in a study of cytomegalovirus exposure and HLA in healthy donors. For this clone: Antigen specificity is unknown.

PCR used 60 Vbeta primers and 13 Jbeta primers. TCRdb's table, derived via immunoSEQ multiplex PCR, lists solely in-frame clones and lacks some. The repertoire includes under 200,000 clones, 62% of them detected once, and 2.5% to 3.5% sits in the top ten. CDR1 and CDR2 from the germline V gene are GTSNPN and SVGIG (reference sequence). The CDR3 extends over 15 amino acids. The germline V and J ends were trimmed by 4 bases and 0 bases, with 13 bases remaining between them. Study-wide findings and caveats: Most TCR beta V segments were productive about 90% or about 30% of the time in an earlier analysis. Researchers counted 150 to 200 TCR beta chains as cytomegalovirus-associated.

This clonotype was sampled from a man in his forties in good health and CMV-seronegative. V gene TRBV30 combines with J gene TRBJ1-5, with D hard to call. Sequencing was carried out using PBMCs. The CDR3 is CAWNSPDYSNQPQHF. DNA for the CDR3: TGTGCCTGGAACTCCCCGGACTATAGCAATCAGCCCCAGCATTTT.